The clone carrying this TCR beta chain was detected a few times. What it recognizes is unknown. Germline values: CDR1 WSHSY, CDR2 SAAADI. The ends were cut back, 0 bases at V and 5 bases at J, with 8 bases in the middle. This CDR3 has 14 residues. The entry originates in a study of T cell repertoires in cytomegalovirus infection. The overall study: Well-studied HLA-B-restricted CMV epitopes were used in the study alongside recently identified HLA-C-restricted ones. Study-wide results and caveats: Cumulative public TCR beta family frequency identified CMV carriers with the relevant HLA.

TCRdb re-called the reads with MiXCR, one entry per CDR3 protein. This table has roughly 120,000 distinct CDR3 sequences, 25% to 35% appearing once. The chain is built from TRBV10-2 and TRBJ1-5; D ambiguous. Sequencing was performed on CD8+ T cells from cultured PBMCs, taken from culture after CMV antigen stimulation. The source of this sequence is a human donor in good health (CMV status not recorded). Some clones in this sample may be carry-over from other donors' samples. CDR3: CASSESGYDQPQHF. The DNA of the CDR3 is TGCGCCAGCAGTGAGTCAGGGTACGATCAGCCCCAGCATTTT.